Listed here are 29 T cell receptor beta chains from one sample, sequenced in a study of CD8 T cells in Susac syndrome. Random hexamers primed reverse transcription of about 0.45 to 1 ug RNA. TCRdb passed the immunoSEQ multiplex PCR reads through MiXCR, listing each CDR3 protein once. The table includes around 62,000 distinct CDR3 sequences, 90% to 95% detected once. Material: CD8+ T cells from PBMCs. The receptors here all came from a human donor in good health.

J is TRBJ2-7 and V is TRBV25-1, with 8 bases fitting TRBD1. This CDR3 comprises 18 residues. The germline V gene encodes CDR1 MGHDK and CDR2 SYGVNS. The junction had 17 bases not matched to a gene; V was cut back by 1 base and J by 6 bases. The CDR3 DNA sequence: TGTGCCAGCAGTGAATGCCGAGGCCCGGACAGGGATTCGTGCGAGCAGTACTTC. Translating gives CASSECRGPDRDSCEQYF.

This CDR3 is CASRADRGTQIYNSPLHF. The CDR3, as DNA: TGTGCCAGCAGAGCGGACAGGGGAACCCAAATTTATAATTCACCCCTCCACTTT. V is TRBV2 and J is TRBJ1-6; 9 bases match TRBD1. Germline assignment: CDR1 SNHLY and CDR2 FYNNEI. The junction had 13 bases not matched to a gene; V was cut back by 6 bases and J by 4 bases. This CDR3 has 18 residues.

The chain has TRBV20-1 and TRBJ2-2; 11 bases map to TRBD1. The CDR3 consists of 16 residues. After removal of 2 bases from V and 5 bases from J, the junction contained 7 bases not matched to a gene. Germline V lookup: CDR1 DFQATT, CDR2 SNEGSKA (reference sequence). The CDR3 here is CSARKPGQGETGELFF. Here the CDR3 DNA reads TGCAGTGCTAGAAAACCGGGACAGGGGGAAACCGGGGAGCTGTTTTTT.

The rearrangement joins TRBV7-3 to TRBJ2-5; D tentatively reads TRBD1 or TRBD2 (6 bases each). Trimming pared 0 bases from V and 5 bases from J, leaving 10 bases between. CDR1 is SGHTA and CDR2 is FQGTGA in the germline V gene. This CDR3 comprises 14 residues. The CDR3 loop reads CASSLTGGGETQYF. The DNA of the CDR3 is TGTGCCAGCAGCTTAACGGGGGGCGGGGAGACCCAGTACTTC.

The gene calls are TRBV10-2 and TRBJ1-6; TRBD1 is a possible D gene (5 bases). CDR1 is WSHSY, CDR2 SAAADI, per germline. The CDR3 consists of 15 residues. Between the trimmed V and J ends, which lost 3 bases and 7 bases, there was a span of 13 bases. The CDR3: CASSDHPGPNSPLHF. The CDR3, as DNA: TGCGCCAGCAGTGATCACCCGGGACCGAATTCACCCCTCCACTTT.

For the CDR3, the DNA is TGTGCCAGCAGCCTTTCAGGGTCCGATAACAATGAGCAGTTCTTC. Translated, it gives CASSLSGSDNNEQFF. V is TRBV9 and J is TRBJ2-1; weak D call: TRBD1 (5 bases). The germline V gene has CDR1 SGDLS and CDR2 YYNGEE. CDR3 length equals 15 residues. Between the trimmed V and J ends, which lost 4 bases and 5 bases, there was a span of 16 bases.

CDR3 in amino acids: CATSDGGSDTGELFF. The CDR3 coding sequence is TGTGCCACCAGTGATGGAGGGTCCGACACCGGGGAGCTGTTTTTT. V is TRBV24-1 and J is TRBJ2-2; perhaps TRBD2 as D (6 bases). Trimming pared 3 bases from V and 3 bases from J, leaving 10 bases between. Per germline, CDR1 KGHDR and CDR2 SFDVKD. CDR3 size: 15 residues.

J is TRBJ1-6 and V is TRBV4-2; perhaps TRBD1 as D (5 bases). Looked up from germline, CDR1 is LGHNA and CDR2 is YNFKEQ. This CDR3 region has 16 residues. Trimming removed 4 bases at V and 9 bases at J, with 19 bases between. This chain's CDR3 is CASSRGTAEYTSPLHF. The CDR3 bases are TGTGCCAGCAGCCGCGGGACGGCGGAGTACACTTCACCCCTCCACTTT.

The chain combines TRBV7-8 with TRBJ2-7, with D uncertain. The CDR3 has 13 residues. In germline, CDR1 is SGHVS, CDR2 FQNEAQ. The V end was cut by 1 base, the J end by 3 bases, with 7 bases between. CDR3 sequence (DNA): TGTGCCAGCAGCTTAGAGCAGATCTACGAGCAGTACTTC. Translating gives CASSLEQIYEQYF.

The chain links TRBV7-9 to TRBJ2-1; either TRBD1 or TRBD2 may supply D (5 bases each). Germline CDR1 and CDR2: SEHNR and FQNEAQ (reference sequence). CDR3 length: 15 residues. Between the trimmed V and J ends, which lost 5 bases and 2 bases, there was a span of 13 bases. This CDR3 is CASSPAWGPYNEQFF. For the CDR3, the DNA is TGTGCCAGCAGCCCGGCGTGGGGACCCTACAATGAGCAGTTCTTC.

The CDR3: CASSNPWGQETQYF. For the CDR3, the DNA is TGTGCCAGCAGCAACCCATGGGGCCAAGAGACCCAGTACTTC. V and J are TRBV11-2 and TRBJ2-5, with D uncertain. Per germline, CDR1 SGHAT and CDR2 FQNNGV. V was trimmed by 5 bases and J by 1 base, leaving 11 bases between them. CDR3 length equals 14 residues.

The V call is TRBV6-6, the J call TRBJ2-7, with D tentatively TRBD1 (6 bases). The CDR3 contains 14 residues. The germline V gene encodes CDR1 MNHNY and CDR2 SVGAGI (reference sequence). V was clipped by 7 bases and J by 0 bases, with 13 bases between them. The CDR3 spells CASTQGLYSYEQYF. CDR3 in DNA: TGTGCCAGCACTCAGGGGCTCTACTCCTACGAGCAGTACTTC.

The chain has TRBV6-5 and TRBJ2-1; D is possibly TRBD2 (5 bases). In germline, CDR1 is MNHEY, CDR2 SVGAGI. The CDR3 consists of 14 residues. The germline V and J ends were trimmed by 6 bases and 4 bases, with 13 bases remaining between them. CDR3 amino acids: CASSLMSGYNEQFF. The CDR3 nucleotides read TGTGCCAGCAGCCTAATGTCGGGATACAATGAGCAGTTCTTC.

There are a few counts of this clonotype. V and J are TRBV30 and TRBJ1-5, with D perhaps matching TRBD1 (5 bases). The CDR3 has 14 residues. Germline V gene sequence: CDR1 GTSNPN, CDR2 SVGIG (reference sequence). The ends were cut back, 2 bases at V and 2 bases at J, with 10 bases in the middle. The CDR3 DNA reads TGTGCCTGGAGTCAGGGTATCGGCAATCAGCCCCAGCATTTT. Its protein is CAWSQGIGNQPQHF.

The gene calls are TRBV9 and TRBJ2-5, with D possibly matching TRBD2 (7 bases). The germline V gene encodes CDR1 SGDLS and CDR2 YYNGEE. The CDR3 runs to 16 residues. With 4 bases removed from V and 2 bases from J, the gap between germline ends came to 18 bases. CDR3 coding DNA: TGTGCCAGCAGCAACCCGATCGGGGGGCCACAAGAGACCCAGTACTTC. Its protein product is CASSNPIGGPQETQYF.

The chain is built from TRBV2 and TRBJ2-6; D is ambiguous. CDR3 length equals 14 residues. Trimming cost V 8 bases and J 0 bases, with 8 bases left between them. Germline V gene data show CDR1 as SNHLY and CDR2 as FYNNEI. The CDR3 bases are TGTGCCAGCGGAGATTTCTCTGGGGCCAACGTCCTGACTTTC. This encodes CASGDFSGANVLTF.

This clonotype appeared once. This rearrangement joins TRBV9 to TRBJ2-1, with a weak D call TRBD2 (5 bases). Germline V lookup: CDR1 SGDLS, CDR2 YYNGEE. The CDR3 loop spans 15 amino acids. The ends were cut back, 3 bases at V and 4 bases at J, with 14 bases in the middle. In nucleotides, the CDR3 is TGTGCCAGCAGCGCCGACGGGGAGAGATACAATGAGCAGTTCTTC. It codes for CASSADGERYNEQFF.

V and J are TRBV5-4 and TRBJ2-1, with D maybe TRBD1 (6 bases). This CDR3 is built from 16 residues. The germline V gene encodes CDR1 SGHNT and CDR2 YYREEE (reference sequence). Deletions cut 3 bases from V and 4 bases from J, with 17 bases between. CDR3 sequence reads: CASSSLDLGGYNEQFF. In DNA, the CDR3 is TGTGCCAGCAGCTCATTGGATCTAGGGGGATACAATGAGCAGTTCTTC.

This clonotype appeared a single time. V and J are TRBV7-9 and TRBJ2-7; 7 bases are a match to TRBD1. The V and J ends lost 5 bases and 2 bases, in that order; junction bases with no gene match: 9. This CDR3 has 15 residues. Per germline, CDR1 SEHNR and CDR2 FQNEAQ (reference sequence). CDR3 sequence reads: CASSPRDSLPYEQYF. CDR3 sequence (DNA): TGTGCCAGCAGCCCCCGGGACAGCCTTCCCTACGAGCAGTACTTC.

The chain recombines TRBV7-9 with TRBJ2-5, with 7 bases fitting TRBD2. V lost 6 bases, J lost 7 bases, and 11 bases stayed unmatched. In germline, CDR1 is SEHNR, CDR2 FQNEAQ (reference sequence). The CDR3 runs 14 residues. This chain's CDR3 is CASRAGLQGGTQYF. The CDR3 DNA reads as TGTGCCAGCAGAGCGGGACTGCAGGGAGGGACCCAGTACTTC.

The V and J genes are TRBV2 and TRBJ1-2; possible D gene TRBD1, 5 bases. V lost 3 bases, J lost 0 bases, and 14 bases lay in between. CDR1 is SNHLY, CDR2 FYNNEI, per germline. The CDR3 has 16 amino acids. The DNA of the CDR3 is TGTGCCAGCAGTGACCCCTGGGACGGGACTAACTATGGCTACACCTTC. It translates to CASSDPWDGTNYGYTF. Drawing the rest from reference TRBV2 and TRBJ1-2, the complete variable domain is EPEVTQTPSHQVTQMGQEVILRCVPISNHLYFYWYRQILGQKVEFLVSFYNNEISEKSEIFDDQFSVERPDGSNFTLKIRSTKLEDSAMYFCASSDPWDGTNYGYTFGSGTRLTVV.

The J gene is TRBJ1-6, the V gene TRBV11-2; D perhaps matches TRBD1 (5 bases). Trimming removed 4 bases at V and 7 bases at J, with 14 bases between. CDR3 length: 15 residues. Germline V lookup: CDR1 SGHAT, CDR2 FQNNGV. The CDR3: CASSSMTEPNSPLHF. The CDR3 coding sequence is TGTGCCAGCAGCTCGATGACAGAACCGAATTCACCCCTCCACTTT.

The V call is TRBV4-2, the J call TRBJ2-4, with 9 positions matching TRBD2. The CDR3 runs to 18 residues. Germline CDR1 and CDR2: LGHNA and YNFKEQ. V lost 1 base, J lost 1 base, and 8 bases stayed unmatched. The CDR3 sequence is CASSQVASGEYAKNIQYF. CDR3 sequence (DNA): TGTGCCAGCAGCCAAGTCGCTAGCGGGGAGTATGCCAAAAACATTCAGTACTTC.

V is TRBV13 and J is TRBJ2-7; 11 bases map to TRBD2. Germline CDR1 PRHDT, CDR2 FYEKMQ (reference sequence). The CDR3 runs 16 residues. The V and J ends lost 5 bases and 3 bases, in that order; junction bases with no gene match: 9. The CDR3 DNA reads as TGTGCCAGCAGCACGGGGGGGACTAGCGGAATCTACGAGCAGTACTTC. It codes for CASSTGGTSGIYEQYF. Combining the CDR3 with reference TRBV13 and TRBJ2-7 gives the whole variable domain AAGVIQSPRHLIKEKRETATLKCYPIPRHDTVYWYQQGPGQDPQFLISFYEKMQSDKGSIPDRFSAQQFSDYHSELNMSSLELGDSALYFCASSTGGTSGIYEQYFGPGTRLTVT.

The V call is TRBV2, the J call TRBJ2-7; no definite D call. V lost 3 bases, J lost 3 bases, and 6 bases lay in between. Germline CDR1 SNHLY, CDR2 FYNNEI. CDR3 length: 12 amino acids. CDR3 residues: CASSEASYEQYF. DNA of the CDR3: TGTGCCAGCAGTGAGGCCAGCTACGAGCAGTACTTC. Supplemented by reference TRBV2 and TRBJ2-7, the full variable domain reads EPEVTQTPSHQVTQMGQEVILRCVPISNHLYFYWYRQILGQKVEFLVSFYNNEISEKSEIFDDQFSVERPDGSNFTLKIRSTKLEDSAMYFCASSEASYEQYFGPGTRLTVT.

This rearrangement joins TRBV12-3 or TRBV12-4 to TRBJ1-5; the D gene is possibly TRBD1 (5 bases). V was cut by 5 bases and J by 1 base, with 12 bases left in between. The CDR3 loop spans 15 amino acids. CDR3 in amino acids: CASSAGRDSNQPQHF. CDR3 nucleotide sequence: TGTGCCAGCAGTGCAGGCCGGGACAGCAATCAGCCCCAGCATTTT.

The chain carries TRBV2 and TRBJ2-5, with D uncertain. V lost 6 bases, J lost 5 bases, and 10 bases lay in between. The CDR3 has 12 amino acids. Germline values: CDR1 SNHLY, CDR2 FYNNEI. CDR3 loop: CASRVPAETQYF. CDR3 coding DNA: TGTGCCAGCAGGGTTCCGGCGGAGACCCAGTACTTC.

This chain joins TRBV24-1 and TRBJ2-2, with 7 bases that match TRBD1. Losses at the gene ends were 4 bases for V and 0 bases for J; bases not matched to a gene: 4. Germline V gene sequence: CDR1 KGHDR, CDR2 SFDVKD. CDR3 size: 16 residues. The CDR3 region is CATSETGAANTGELFF. In DNA form, the CDR3 reads TGTGCCACCAGTGAAACAGGGGCCGCGAACACCGGGGAGCTGTTTTTT.

The V call is TRBV27, the J call TRBJ2-2; TRBD2 matches at 13 bases. Trimming took 5 bases from V and 4 from J; bases not matched to a gene: 4. The CDR3 runs 16 residues. Germline CDR1 is MNHEY and CDR2 is SMNVEV (reference sequence). CDR3 nucleotides: TGTGCCAGCAGTCCAGGGACTAGCGGGGCCACCGGGGAGCTGTTTTTT. Residues: CASSPGTSGATGELFF.